What follows describes a single TCR beta chain. Its antigen is not known. V lost 3 bases and J lost 2, with 8 bases in between. The CDR3 spans 15 residues. The germline V gene encodes CDR1 MNHEY and CDR2 SVGAGI. This record belongs to a study of cytomegalovirus exposure and HLA in healthy donors. Whole-study context: HLA-typed donors contributed around 88 million unique TCRs, which were held in an early data release.

Study observations and caveats: Researchers catalogued approximately 160 TCR beta chains as cytomegalovirus-associated. In a later analysis, TCR beta V- and J-gene trimming showed a link to a missense DCLRE1C variant. Earlier analysis found most TCR beta V segments productive about 90% or about 30% of the time.

Both 60 Vbeta primers and 13 Jbeta primers went into the PCR. Clones were sequenced by immunoSEQ multiplex PCR, and TCRdb holds only the in-frame ones, with some missing. The data include roughly 100,000 clones; the top ten clones carry less than 4%. The sample was PBMCs. This receptor was identified in a man in his forties in good health and CMV-seronegative. The chain carries TRBV6-5 and TRBJ2-6; D is possibly TRBD1 (5 bases). In DNA, the CDR3 is TGTGCCAGCAGTTATCAGGGTCCTGGGGCCAACGTCCTGACTTTC. It specifies CASSYQGPGANVLTF.